A single TCR beta chain is shown here with its context. Its antigen is undetermined. Repertoires were generated with immunoSEQ multiplex PCR, while TCRdb's copy carries only in-frame clones and drops some. In the table there are approximately 200,000 clones, about 89% of which are singletons. The CDR3 length is 17 residues. After removal of 2 bases from V and 8 bases from J, the junction contained 12 bases not matched to a gene. Germline V gene data show CDR1 as SGDLS and CDR2 as YYNGEE. The donors were part of the validation cohort, which consisted of more than 90 subjects and was separate from the first cohort of under 750 subjects. The data are from a study of cytomegalovirus exposure and HLA in healthy donors. Study-wide results and limits: According to a later analysis, TCR clusters from the first cohort tended to co-occur in the 90 to 150 validation repertoires. The listing of 150 or so TCR beta chains classed them as cytomegalovirus-associated. The CMV antigen specificity of a few CMV-associated chains was confirmed through in vitro analysis.

The V and J genes are TRBV9 and TRBJ2-2; 10 bases are shared with TRBD1. Specimen: PBMCs. The sequence came from a woman aged 18-29 years in good health and CMV-seronegative. The CDR3 nucleotides read TGTGCCAGCAGCGTGTACGGGACAGGGGACGGGGAGGGGGAGCTGTTTTTT. It is translated as CASSVYGTGDGEGELFF.